Listed here are 9 T cell receptor beta chains from one sample, sequenced in a study of cytomegalovirus exposure and HLA in healthy donors. The PCR used 60 Vbeta and 13 Jbeta primers. Clones were read by immunoSEQ multiplex PCR, and TCRdb kept only the in-frame ones, dropping some. The table lists roughly 89,000 clones, roughly 81% of them singletons, with 1.9% in the top ten. The sample was PBMCs. These receptors came from a woman aged 25-40 years in good health and CMV-seronegative.

This rearrangement joins TRBV2 to TRBJ2-2; D is ambiguous. In germline, CDR1 is SNHLY, CDR2 FYNNEI. This CDR3 has 15 amino acids. Trimming removed 8 bases from V and 4 bases from J, with 17 bases in between. The CDR3 is CASSEVLIVTGELFF. The CDR3 region has the DNA TGTGCCAGCTCTGAGGTCCTAATCGTCACCGGGGAGCTGTTTTTT.

This sequence joins TRBV5-1 and TRBJ1-2; D is undetermined. V was pared by 4 bases and J by 5 bases, with 15 bases between. This CDR3 comprises 14 residues. Germline V gene lookup returns CDR1 SGHRS and CDR2 YFSETQ. The DNA of the CDR3 is TGCGCCAGCAGCCCGGGGAGGGCGGGGTATGGCTACACCTTC. Protein: CASSPGRAGYGYTF.

The V gene is TRBV6-5, the J gene TRBJ2-3; no clear D gene. Germline lookup yields CDR1 MNHEY and CDR2 SVGAGI. Trimming pared 8 bases from V and 2 bases from J, leaving 11 bases between. The CDR3 consists of 13 residues. The CDR3 loop reads CASSSVSTDTQYF. The CDR3 nucleotides are TGTGCCAGCTCCAGCGTCTCCACAGATACGCAGTATTTT.

The chain recombines TRBV5-1 with TRBJ2-7, with 7 positions matching TRBD2. Germline loops: CDR1 SGHRS, CDR2 YFSETQ. This CDR3 comprises 15 residues. Losses at the gene ends were 4 bases for V and 4 bases for J; bases not matched to a gene: 11. The CDR3 sequence is CASSAASGGGYEQYF. DNA of the CDR3: TGCGCCAGCAGCGCAGCGTCGGGAGGAGGGTACGAGCAGTACTTC.

The V and J genes are TRBV5-1 and TRBJ1-3; 7 bases map to TRBD1. CDR3 length equals 14 residues. The V segment lost 2 bases and the J segment 4 bases; nucleotides outside the gene matches: 3. Per the germline V gene, CDR1 is SGHRS and CDR2 is YFSETQ. In DNA form, the CDR3 reads TGCGCCAGCAGCTTCGGGACAGACGGAAACACCATATATTTT. Translated: CASSFGTDGNTIYF.

The V call is TRBV7-9, the J call TRBJ2-2; a possible D gene is TRBD1 (5 bases). The germline V and J ends were trimmed by 7 bases and 0 bases, with 18 bases remaining between them. Per the germline V gene, CDR1 is SEHNR and CDR2 is FQNEAQ (reference sequence). This CDR3 has 17 amino acids. CDR3 amino acids: CASTDIWGQANTGELFF. In nucleotides, the CDR3 is TGTGCCAGCACCGACATTTGGGGCCAAGCGAACACCGGGGAGCTGTTTTTT.

The chain couples TRBV2 to TRBJ2-3; 10 bases line up with TRBD2. This CDR3 region has 14 residues. Germline CDR1 is SNHLY and CDR2 is FYNNEI. Trimming at V came to 7 bases and at J to 2 bases, leaving 3 bases not matched to a gene. The CDR3 protein is CASKGLAYTDTQYF. In DNA form, the CDR3 reads TGTGCCAGCAAGGGACTAGCGTACACAGATACGCAGTATTTT.

This chain joins TRBV28 and TRBJ2-7; the match to TRBD2 covers 11 bases. This CDR3 has 20 amino acids. CDR1 is MDHEN, CDR2 SYDVKM, per germline. V was clipped by 4 bases and J by 4 bases; unmatched bases: 21. The CDR3 is CASSSLGGPLSGRAGYEQYF. The CDR3 nucleotides read TGTGCCAGCAGTTCTCTGGGGGGGCCCCTTAGCGGGAGGGCCGGGTACGAGCAGTACTTC. The variable domain in full, completed from reference TRBV28 and TRBJ2-7, reads DVKVTQSSRYLVKRTGEKVFLECVQDMDHENMFWYRQDPGLGLRLIYFSYDVKMKEKGDIPEGYSVSREKKERFSLILESASTNQTSMYLCASSSLGGPLSGRAGYEQYFGPGTRLTVT.

The chain joins TRBV6-4 to TRBJ1-5; D call uncertain. CDR1 is MRHNA and CDR2 is SNTAGT in the germline V gene. V shed 0 bases and J shed 0 bases, with 15 bases lying between them. The CDR3 is 18 residues long. CDR3 residues: CASSDSMFPITSNQPQHF. DNA for the CDR3: TGTGCCAGCAGTGACTCGATGTTTCCTATAACTAGCAATCAGCCCCAGCATTTT.